These 24 T cell receptor beta chains came from one sample sequenced in a study of T cells in Graves' hyperthyroidism and ophthalmopathy. RNA transcripts served as the template for amplifying TCR beta CDR3 regions. When the TCR CDR3 underwent first-round RT-PCR, the HTBI primer set was used. Each CDR3 protein is one row after TCRdb ran MiXCR on the multiplex PCR reads. The sample lists more than 650,000 distinct CDR3 sequences, 14% seen once, with about 9.4% in the top ten. The sample consisted of blood. The receptors come from a woman aged 18-29 years with Graves' hyperthyroidism.

The V gene is TRBV29-1, the J gene TRBJ1-3, with 7 nucleotides matching TRBD1. Germline V gene lookup returns CDR1 SQVTM and CDR2 ANQGSEA. The CDR3 runs 14 residues. J lost 4 bases, V lost 6 bases, and 9 bases had no gene match. The CDR3 DNA follows: TGCAGCGTGAGCACAGGGGCCGGCGGAAACACCATATATTTT. Translation gives CSVSTGAGGNTIYF.

The chain links TRBV12-3 or TRBV12-4 to TRBJ2-3; TRBD1 matches at 8 bases. Unmatched junction bases numbered 11, after V lost 5 bases and J lost 4 bases. CDR3 length: 16 residues. For the CDR3, the DNA is TGTGCCAGCAGTGGCGCCTGGACAGGGCCGTCAGATACGCAGTATTTT. This sequence encodes CASSGAWTGPSDTQYF.

Many counts were recorded for this clonotype. The chain carries TRBV12-3 or TRBV12-4 and TRBJ2-1; perhaps TRBD2 as D (6 bases). CDR3 length: 12 residues. V was pared by 7 bases and J by 9 bases, with 13 bases between. This CDR3 reads CASTSGLVEQFF. Written as DNA, the CDR3 is TGTGCCAGCACAAGCGGGTTGGTTGAGCAGTTCTTC.

This clonotype appeared a few times. This rearrangement joins TRBV7-6 to TRBJ2-7, with 7 bases identical to TRBD1. This CDR3 has 15 amino acids. Per the germline V gene, CDR1 is SGHVS and CDR2 is FNYEAQ. The V segment lost 5 bases and the J segment 7 bases; nucleotides outside the gene matches: 14. The CDR3 region is CASSPTGTALGEQYF. CDR3 nucleotides: TGTGCCAGCAGCCCGACCGGGACAGCCCTTGGGGAGCAGTACTTC.

This clonotype was seen just once. This chain connects TRBV30 to TRBJ2-1; 10 bases are a match to TRBD2. CDR1 is GTSNPN and CDR2 is SVGIG in the germline V gene (reference sequence). V was clipped by 0 bases and J by 9 bases; unmatched bases: 8. The CDR3 extends over 15 amino acids. CDR3 sequence: CAWSVTASGSAEQFF. CDR3 in DNA: TGTGCCTGGAGTGTAACGGCTAGCGGGAGCGCTGAGCAGTTCTTC.

This clonotype was observed a few times. The chain combines TRBV6-5 with TRBJ1-2, with a tentative D call TRBD1 (6 bases). V gave up 2 bases and J gave up 3 bases, with 16 bases separating them. Germline CDR1 MNHEY, CDR2 SVGAGI. CDR3 length: 16 amino acids. The CDR3 loop is CASSYVRGRVDYGYTF. DNA for the CDR3: TGTGCCAGCAGTTACGTCCGGGGGCGGGTTGACTATGGCTACACCTTC.

The J gene is TRBJ2-7, the V gene TRBV29-1, with D tentatively TRBD2 (5 bases). The V and J ends lost 7 bases and 4 bases respectively, with 20 bases between them. From germline, CDR1 is SQVTM and CDR2 ANQGSEA. The CDR3 totals 14 residues. The CDR3 sequence: CSAAVGSILYEQYF. In DNA form, the CDR3 reads TGCAGCGCCGCGGTAGGGAGTATCCTTTACGAGCAGTACTTC.

This clonotype was recorded once. This chain connects TRBV4-1 to TRBJ2-2; D tentatively reads TRBD1 or TRBD2 (7 bases each). V was pared by 4 bases and J by 1 base, with 22 bases between. In germline, CDR1 is MGHRA, CDR2 YSYEKL. The CDR3 runs 19 residues. In DNA, the CDR3 is TGCGCCAGCAGCCGGTACACAGGGGTGCGGGAGAGGAACACCGGGGAGCTGTTTTTT. It encodes CASSRYTGVRERNTGELFF.

This clonotype was counted many times. The V call is TRBV9, the J call TRBJ2-1; D unresolved. This CDR3 has 16 amino acids. Germline V gene data show CDR1 as SGDLS and CDR2 as YYNGEE. Trimming cost V 0 bases and J 0 bases, with 10 bases left between them. The CDR3 nucleotides read TGTGCCAGCAGCGTAGATCCCGGAAGCTCCTACAATGAGCAGTTCTTC. Its translation: CASSVDPGSSYNEQFF. The complete variable domain, with remaining parts taken from reference TRBV9 and TRBJ2-1, reads DSGVTQTPKHLITATGQRVTLRCSPRSGDLSVYWYQQSLDQGLQFLIQYYNGEERAKGNILERFSAQQFPDLHSELNLSSLELGDSALYFCASSVDPGSSYNEQFFGPGTRLTVL.

This clonotype was seen ten or more times. J is TRBJ2-5 and V is TRBV11-3; D remains ambiguous. Trimming removed 5 bases from V and 0 bases from J, with 13 bases in between. Per the germline V gene, CDR1 is SGHNT and CDR2 is YENEEA. This CDR3 contains 15 residues. CDR3 sequence: CASSRSKGYQETQYF. CDR3 DNA: TGTGCCAGCAGCCGAAGTAAGGGTTACCAAGAGACCCAGTACTTC.

This clonotype was detected a few times. V gene TRBV12-3 or TRBV12-4 combines with J gene TRBJ2-3; 7 nucleotides line up with TRBD2. The V segment lost 6 bases and the J segment 3 bases; nucleotides outside the gene matches: 6. The CDR3 extends over 14 amino acids. The CDR3 loop reads CASRAGTKTDTQYF. The CDR3 DNA reads TGTGCCAGCAGGGCCGGGACTAAAACAGATACGCAGTATTTT.

This clonotype has a count of ten or more. The J gene is TRBJ1-5, the V gene TRBV18, with D unclear. V was pared by 3 bases and J by 5 bases, with 11 bases between. Germline CDR1 reads KGHSH; CDR2 reads LQKENI. The CDR3 runs to 14 residues. The CDR3 DNA sequence: TGTGCCAGCTCACCTTATTCGGCCGATCAGCCCCAGCATTTT. Translated: CASSPYSADQPQHF.

This clonotype was detected many times. The J gene is TRBJ2-7, the V gene TRBV11-2; D ambiguous. Germline V gives CDR1 SGHAT, CDR2 FQNNGV. This CDR3 region has 14 residues. Trimming left V 5 bases short and J 5 bases short, with 16 bases between. The CDR3 sequence: CASSPPPRAHEQYF. CDR3 bases: TGTGCCAGCAGCCCCCCCCCCCGCGCCCACGAGCAGTACTTC. Together with reference TRBV11-2 and TRBJ2-7, the CDR3 gives the full variable domain: EAGVAQSPRYKIIEKRQSVAFWCNPISGHATLYWYQQILGQGPKLLIQFQNNGVVDDSQLPKDRFSAERLKGVDSTLKIQPAKLEDSAVYLCASSPPPRAHEQYFGPGTRLTVT.

The rearrangement links TRBV6-5 to TRBJ2-2; 8 nucleotides line up with TRBD1. The germline CDR1 and CDR2 sequences are MNHEY and SVGAGI. The ends lost 4 bases at V and 4 bases at J; junction bases unmatched: 5. This CDR3 has 15 amino acids. The CDR3 reads CASSWTGNPTGELFF. DNA of the CDR3: TGTGCCAGCAGTTGGACAGGGAATCCCACCGGGGAGCTGTTTTTT.

Many counts were recorded for this clonotype. The chain links TRBV11-2 to TRBJ2-7; a weak D match, TRBD1 (6 bases). This CDR3 has 14 residues. V was pared by 5 bases and J by 0 bases, with 11 bases between. Germline-derived CDR1 and CDR2 are SGHAT and FQNNGV. The CDR3 DNA reads as TGTGCCAGCAGCCCCACAGGGTACTCCTACGAGCAGTACTTC. It is translated as CASSPTGYSYEQYF.

Only a few counts were recorded for this clonotype. The chain combines TRBV28 with TRBJ2-6; TRBD1 is a possible D gene (6 bases). Germline CDR1 MDHEN, CDR2 SYDVKM. V dropped 1 base and J dropped 0 bases, with 13 bases sitting between them. CDR3 size: 18 residues. This CDR3 reads CASSLLREGGSGANVLTF. For the CDR3, the DNA is TGTGCCAGCAGTTTATTAAGGGAAGGGGGCTCTGGGGCCAACGTCCTGACTTTC.

This clonotype appeared many times. The J gene is TRBJ2-7, the V gene TRBV2; weak D call: TRBD2 (6 bases). Germline V lookup: CDR1 SNHLY, CDR2 FYNNEI. V lost 7 bases to trimming and J lost 6 bases, with 16 bases between them. The CDR3 consists of 13 residues. Here the CDR3 DNA reads TGTGCCAGCAACCCGGGGGTGTCGGCCGAGCAGTACTTC. Its protein product is CASNPGVSAEQYF.

The chain has TRBV28 and TRBJ1-1, with TRBD1 matching over 7 bases. CDR3 size: 14 residues. V lost 6 bases to trimming and J lost 10 bases; unmatched junction nucleotides: 14. Per germline, CDR1 MDHEN and CDR2 SYDVKM. The CDR3 reads CASRRDSEVVRAFF. The CDR3 DNA sequence: TGTGCCAGCAGACGGGACAGTGAGGTTGTGAGAGCTTTCTTT.

The chain has TRBV2 and TRBJ1-3, with D hard to call. CDR3 length equals 12 residues. Trimming stripped 4 bases from V and 3 bases from J, with 4 bases between. CDR1 and CDR2 from the germline V gene are SNHLY and FYNNEI. The CDR3 DNA reads TGTGCCAGCAGTGTTTTTGGAAACACCATATATTTT. This sequence encodes CASSVFGNTIYF. Using reference TRBV2 and TRBJ1-3 for the parts outside the CDR3, the full variable domain is EPEVTQTPSHQVTQMGQEVILRCVPISNHLYFYWYRQILGQKVEFLVSFYNNEISEKSEIFDDQFSVERPDGSNFTLKIRSTKLEDSAMYFCASSVFGNTIYFGEGSWLTVV.

The sample holds a few counts of this clonotype. This sequence joins TRBV20-1 and TRBJ2-1; D ambiguous. Germline V gene lookup returns CDR1 DFQATT and CDR2 SNEGSKA (reference sequence). Trimming shortened V by 0 bases and J by 4 bases, and 13 bases separated the two germline ends. The CDR3 spans 15 residues. CDR3 nucleotides: TGCAGTGCTAGAGAGGAGTCTATGTGGTACAATGAGCAGTTCTTC. Its translation: CSAREESMWYNEQFF.

The chain combines TRBV27 with TRBJ2-1; a weak D match, TRBD1 (5 bases). The ends were cut back, 4 bases at V and 5 bases at J, with 21 bases in the middle. Per germline, CDR1 MNHEY and CDR2 SMNVEV (reference sequence). This CDR3 has 17 residues. In DNA form, the CDR3 reads TGTGCCAGCAGTTCTGACTCTCCGTTGGCCAGGGACAATGAGCAGTTCTTC. Translating gives CASSSDSPLARDNEQFF.

This clonotype showed up many times. The CDR3 sequence is CASSATSGRAETQYF. The CDR3 region has the DNA TGTGCCAGCAGCGCAACTAGCGGGAGGGCTGAGACCCAGTACTTC. The chain couples TRBV7-3 to TRBJ2-5; 13 nucleotides line up with TRBD2. After removal of 5 bases from V and 5 bases from J, the junction contained 5 bases not matched to a gene. Germline CDR1 SGHTA, CDR2 FQGTGA. CDR3 size: 15 residues.

This clonotype was seen more than once but under ten times. A much bigger clone sits one base away, suggesting this may be a read error. Likely a read error: the CDR3 ends without its conserved phenylalanine or tryptophan. This chain uses TRBV28 with TRBJ2-3, with a possible D match to TRBD2 (6 bases). The V end was cut by 2 bases, the J end by 1 base, with 16 bases between. Germline CDR1 reads MDHEN; CDR2 reads SYDVKM. The CDR3 contains 17 residues. The CDR3 DNA reads TGTGCCAGCAGTTTAGGGGTTGGCGGGATCGGCACAGATACGCAGTATCTT. It is translated as CASSLGVGGIGTDTQYL.

V is TRBV7-9 and J is TRBJ1-6, with 9 bases matching TRBD1. The CDR3 runs to 12 residues. The trim removed 11 bases at V and 8 bases at J, leaving 4 bases unmatched. CDR1 SEHNR and CDR2 FQNEAQ come from the germline V gene (reference sequence). Here the CDR3 DNA reads TGTGCCTGTAGGACAGGGGATTCACCCCTCCACTTT. It specifies CACRTGDSPLHF.